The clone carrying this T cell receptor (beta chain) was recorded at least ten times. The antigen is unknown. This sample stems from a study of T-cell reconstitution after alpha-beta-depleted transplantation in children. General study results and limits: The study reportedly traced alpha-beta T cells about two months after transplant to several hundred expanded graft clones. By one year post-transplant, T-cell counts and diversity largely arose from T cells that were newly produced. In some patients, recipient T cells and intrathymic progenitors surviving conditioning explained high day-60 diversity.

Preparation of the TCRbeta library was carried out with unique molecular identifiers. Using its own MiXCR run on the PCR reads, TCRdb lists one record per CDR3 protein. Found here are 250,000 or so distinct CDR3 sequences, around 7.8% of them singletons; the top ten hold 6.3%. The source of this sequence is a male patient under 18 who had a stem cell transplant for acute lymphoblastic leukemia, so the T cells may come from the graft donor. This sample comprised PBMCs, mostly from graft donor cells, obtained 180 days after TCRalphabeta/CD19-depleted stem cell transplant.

CDR3 DNA sequence: TGTGCCAGCAGCTTAGGGGGTCCGGCCGAGGGACGGGAGCTGTTTTTT. This encodes CASSLGGPAEGRELFF. The chain links TRBV7-6 to TRBJ2-2; possibly TRBD1 or TRBD2 for D (5 bases each). The CDR3 loop spans 16 amino acids. Germline-derived CDR1 and CDR2 are SGHVS and FNYEAQ. Trimming removed 1 base from V and 9 bases from J, with 18 bases in between.